A single sample gave rise to the 10 T cell receptor beta chains below, sequenced in a study of T cell responses to AZD1222 COVID-19 vaccine. Generated by immunoSEQ multiplex PCR, the TCRdb table keeps only in-frame clones and is missing some. The table shows about 68,000 clones, with more than 70% occurring only once. The specimen was peripheral blood, collected on day 0 of AZD1222 vaccination. The receptors were sampled from an adult in good health.

As regards this clone: Distinct nucleotide sequences in the sample also encode this CDR3. The chain joins TRBV2 to TRBJ2-1, with 11 positions matching TRBD2. The CDR3 contains 15 residues. V was clipped by 2 bases and J by 3 bases; unmatched bases: 0. Germline V gives CDR1 SNHLY, CDR2 FYNNEI. The CDR3 here is CASSELAGGYNEQFF. The CDR3, as DNA: TGTGCCAGCAGTGAACTAGCGGGGGGCTACAATGAGCAGTTCTTC.

This chain connects TRBV30 to TRBJ1-1; maybe TRBD1 (5 bases). Germline V gene data show CDR1 as GTSNPN and CDR2 as SVGIG (reference sequence). The length of the CDR3 is 12 residues. Deletions cut 4 bases from V and 7 bases from J, with 13 bases between. The CDR3 is CAWTSDSIEAFF. The CDR3 coding sequence is TGTGCCTGGACCTCCGACAGTATTGAAGCTTTCTTT.

This clone has only a few counts. The CDR3 here is CASSQPTSGRSSYEQYF. The CDR3 coding sequence is TGTGCCAGCAGCCAACCTACTAGCGGGAGAAGCTCCTACGAGCAGTACTTC. The rearrangement joins TRBV4-2 to TRBJ2-7; 11 bases fit TRBD2. CDR1 and CDR2 from the germline V gene are LGHNA and YNFKEQ. J gave up 0 bases and V 2 bases, and 6 bases lay outside the gene matches. This CDR3 is built from 17 residues.

This chain's CDR3 is CSALDQGGGGKLFF. Written as DNA, the CDR3 is TGCAGCGCCTTAGATCAGGGCGGAGGAGGAAAACTGTTTTTT. V usage is TRBV29-1 and J usage is TRBJ1-4, with D possibly being TRBD1 (5 bases). The germline V and J ends were trimmed by 7 bases and 10 bases, with 22 bases remaining between them. This CDR3 has 14 residues. Germline V gives CDR1 SQVTM, CDR2 ANQGSEA.

This chain connects TRBV7-2 to TRBJ2-5; 7 nucleotides align to TRBD1. After removal of 4 bases from V and 10 bases from J, the junction contained 9 bases not matched to a gene. Germline CDR1 is SGHTA and CDR2 is FQGNSA. CDR3 length equals 13 residues. The CDR3 DNA is TGTGCCAGCAGCTCTTACCCCCGGGACAGCCAGTACTTC. Translating it yields CASSSYPRDSQYF.

This clone appeared a few times. The chain combines TRBV6-4 with TRBJ2-3, with 8 bases that match TRBD2. V lost 2 bases, J lost 0 bases, and 1 base stayed unmatched. The CDR3 totals 15 residues. Germline-derived CDR1 and CDR2 are MRHNA and SNTAGT. CDR3 DNA sequence: TGTGCCAGCAGTGACGGCGGGGGGAGCACAGATACGCAGTATTTT. This sequence encodes CASSDGGGSTDTQYF.

The chain joins TRBV6-6 to TRBJ1-3; no firm D call. Per germline, CDR1 MNHNY and CDR2 SVGAGI (reference sequence). Between the trimmed V and J ends, which lost 6 bases and 3 bases, there was a span of 6 bases. The CDR3 is 12 amino acids. The CDR3: CASSRGGNTIYF. In DNA, the CDR3 is TGTGCCAGCAGCAGAGGTGGAAACACCATATATTTT.

This sequence joins TRBV7-2 and TRBJ2-6; possible D gene TRBD2, 5 bases. V lost 1 base to trimming and J lost 0 bases, with 10 bases between them. The CDR3 contains 17 residues. Germline values: CDR1 SGHTA, CDR2 FQGNSA. CDR3 nucleotide sequence: TGTGCCAGCAGCTTAGGGGCGGGCAACTCTGGGGCCAACGTCCTGACTTTC. Protein sequence: CASSLGAGNSGANVLTF.

J is TRBJ2-1 and V is TRBV30, with D possibly being TRBD1 (6 bases). The germline V gene has CDR1 GTSNPN and CDR2 SVGIG (reference sequence). This CDR3 spans 15 amino acids. The V gene lost 3 bases and the J gene lost 2 bases, with 14 bases spanning the gap. CDR3 region: CAWRGRGYTYNEQFF. The CDR3 DNA reads as TGTGCCTGGAGGGGAAGGGGGTACACCTACAATGAGCAGTTCTTC.

The chain employs TRBV5-1 and TRBJ2-3, with 9 bases identical to TRBD1. The CDR3 covers 16 residues. V dropped 4 bases and J dropped 2; count of bases not matched to a gene: 8. CDR1 SGHRS and CDR2 YFSETQ come from the germline V gene. Here the CDR3 reads CASSPTGGATTDTQYF. As DNA, the CDR3 is TGCGCCAGCAGCCCGACAGGGGGAGCGACCACAGATACGCAGTATTTT.